This TCR beta chain was sequenced for a study of cytomegalovirus exposure and HLA in healthy donors. The donors formed part of the approximately 120-subject validation cohort, distinct from the 666-subject first cohort. To note about this clone: As yet, its antigen is unknown.

Profiling relied on immunoSEQ multiplex PCR, and the TCRdb table lists in-frame clones only, not all of them. The table records about 110,000 clones, 88% of them present only once. V was cut by 0 bases and J by 0 bases, with 9 bases left in between. Germline assignment: CDR1 SGHVS and CDR2 FNYEAQ. The CDR3 consists of 16 residues. Study-wide points: Whilst most TCR sequences proved rare, a subset of public TCRs occurred across many donors. Among the CMV-associated chains, a few were confirmed in vitro as specific for CMV antigens. Cytomegalovirus-associated status was assigned to 164 TCR beta chains.

The sample consisted of PBMCs. The rearrangement joins TRBV7-6 to TRBJ1-3; no definite D call. This receptor was identified in a woman aged 18 to 35 in good health and CMV-seropositive. CDR3 DNA: TGTGCCAGCAGCTTAGCAACTGCGGACTCTGGAAACACCATATATTTT. Its translation: CASSLATADSGNTIYF.